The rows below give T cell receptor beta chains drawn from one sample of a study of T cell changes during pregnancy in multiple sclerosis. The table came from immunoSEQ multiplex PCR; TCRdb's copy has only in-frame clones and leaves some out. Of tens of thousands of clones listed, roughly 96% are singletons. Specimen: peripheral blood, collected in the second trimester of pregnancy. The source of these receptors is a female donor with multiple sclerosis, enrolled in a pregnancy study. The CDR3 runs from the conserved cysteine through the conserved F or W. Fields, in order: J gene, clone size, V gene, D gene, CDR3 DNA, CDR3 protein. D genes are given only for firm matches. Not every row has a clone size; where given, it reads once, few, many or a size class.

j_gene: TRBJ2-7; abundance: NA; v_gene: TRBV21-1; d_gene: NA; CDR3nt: TGTGCCAGCAGCGGCCTGGGGACAGCGTTGCCCTACGAGCAGTACTTC; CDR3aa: CASSGLGTALPYEQYF
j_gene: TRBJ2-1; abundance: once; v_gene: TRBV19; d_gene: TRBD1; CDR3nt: TGTGCCAGTAGTGTACAGGGGCCCGACTTCTCCTACAATGAGCAGTTCTTC; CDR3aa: CASSVQGPDFSYNEQFF
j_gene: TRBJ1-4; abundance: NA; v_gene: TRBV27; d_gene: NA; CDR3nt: TGTGCCAGCAGTTCCCCCTGGGCAGGGGACGGAAAACTGTTTTTT; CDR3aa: CASSSPWAGDGKLFF
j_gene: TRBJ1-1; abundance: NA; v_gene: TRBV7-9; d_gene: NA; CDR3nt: TGTGCCAGCAGCTTCCCCTTCGGGGGTGTACCTGAAGCTTTCTTT; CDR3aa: CASSFPFGGVPEAFF
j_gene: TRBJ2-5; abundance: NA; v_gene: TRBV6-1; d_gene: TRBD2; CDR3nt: TGTGCCAGCAGTATTCTAGCGGGAGAGGTAGAGACCCAGTACTTC; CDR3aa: CASSILAGEVETQYF
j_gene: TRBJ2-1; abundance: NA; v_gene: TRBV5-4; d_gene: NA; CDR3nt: TGTGCCAGCAGCTTGGGACTGGTAAACAATGAGCAGTTCTTC; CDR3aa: CASSLGLVNNEQFF
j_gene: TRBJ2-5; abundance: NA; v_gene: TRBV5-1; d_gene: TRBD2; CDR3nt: TGCGCCAGCAGCTTGGTAGCGGGAGGCCAAGAGACCCAGTACTTC; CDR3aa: CASSLVAGGQETQYF
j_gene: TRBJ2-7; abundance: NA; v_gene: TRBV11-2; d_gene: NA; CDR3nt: TGTGCCAGCAGTCGAAGGCGGCTTACCTACGAGCAGTACTTC; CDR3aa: CASSRRRLTYEQYF
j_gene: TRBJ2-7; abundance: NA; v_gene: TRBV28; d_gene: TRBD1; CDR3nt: TGTGCCAGCAGGGGACAGGGAGAGGGCTACGAGCAGTACTTC; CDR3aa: CASRGQGEGYEQYF
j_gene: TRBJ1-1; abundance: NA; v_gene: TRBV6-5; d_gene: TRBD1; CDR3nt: TGTGCCAGCAGTTACGGACAGGGGTCAGTGGGAACTGAAGCTTTCTTT; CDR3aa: CASSYGQGSVGTEAFF
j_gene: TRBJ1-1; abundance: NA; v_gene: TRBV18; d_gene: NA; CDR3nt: TGTGCCAGCTCACCACTGCGCGATGTGTACACTGAAGCTTTCTTT; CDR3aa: CASSPLRDVYTEAFF
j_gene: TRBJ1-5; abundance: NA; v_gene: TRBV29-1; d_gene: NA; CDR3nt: TGCAGCGTAACGCACAGGGAAGGACAGCCCCAGCATTTT; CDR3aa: CSVTHREGQPQHF
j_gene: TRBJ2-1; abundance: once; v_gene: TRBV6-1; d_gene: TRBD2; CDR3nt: TGTGCCAGCGTGGCGGGAGGGTTTATGGGCAATGAGCAGTTCTTC; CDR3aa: CASVAGGFMGNEQFF